This is a list of T cell receptor beta chains from one sample in a study of PD-1 blockade in classical Hodgkin lymphoma. Some clones are missing from TCRdb's copy, which holds only in-frame ones; the method was immunoSEQ multiplex PCR. The sample includes about 100,000 clones, 80% to 90% seen only once; the top ten take about 20%. This material consisted of peripheral blood mononuclear cells (PBMCs), taken before the second cycle of nivolumab. The origin of the receptors is a human donor with classical Hodgkin lymphoma. CDR3s include the opening cysteine and the closing phenylalanine or tryptophan. Fields, in order: clone size, D gene, J gene, V gene, CDR3 protein, CDR3 DNA. The D gene is left open where the match is weak. Clone size is not always given. Where it is, it says once, few, many or a class for expanded clones.

NA | TRBD1 | TRBJ2-3 | TRBV28 | CASSPIGTGRADTQYF | TGTGCCAGCAGTCCAATAGGGACAGGGAGGGCAGATACGCAGTATTTT
NA | NA | TRBJ1-2 | TRBV6-5 | CASSYGHGANYGYTF | TGTGCCAGCAGTTACGGGCACGGAGCTAACTATGGCTACACCTTC
few | NA | TRBJ1-5 | TRBV4-1 | CASSQDGQVVQPQHF | TGCGCCAGCAGCCAAGATGGGCAGGTGGTGCAGCCCCAGCATTTT
NA | TRBD1 | TRBJ2-5 | TRBV19 | CASSDRGRETQYF | TGTGCCAGTAGCGACAGGGGCAGGGAGACCCAGTACTTC
NA | NA | TRBJ1-1 | TRBV2 | CASIPGLYTEAFF | TGTGCCAGCATCCCAGGGCTATACACTGAAGCTTTCTTT
NA | NA | TRBJ1-1 | TRBV1 | CTSSQDRQNTEAFF | TGCACCAGCAGCCAGGACAGACAGAACACTGAAGCTTTCTTT
NA | NA | TRBJ2-1 | TRBV18 | CASSPVQYNEQFF | TGTGCCAGCTCACCAGTGCAGTACAATGAGCAGTTCTTC
once | NA | TRBJ1-5 | TRBV19 | CASSRIDSSNQPQHF | TGTGCCAGTAGTAGGATAGATTCTAGCAATCAGCCCCAGCATTTT
NA | NA | TRBJ2-5 | TRBV5-4 | CASSLRTDDQETQYF | TGTGCCAGCAGCTTGAGGACGGACGATCAAGAGACCCAGTACTTC
NA | NA | TRBJ2-1 | TRBV6-5 | CASSSPWGEQFF | TGTGCCAGCAGTTCCCCCTGGGGTGAGCAGTTCTTC
NA | NA | TRBJ2-5 | TRBV18 | CASSEFQETQYF | TGTGCCAGCTCGGAATTCCAAGAGACCCAGTACTTC
NA | NA | TRBJ1-1 | TRBV18 | CASSADSLGRAFF | TGTGCCAGCTCAGCGGACAGTCTCGGTCGGGCTTTCTTT
NA | NA | TRBJ2-7 | TRBV6-5 | CASSSFGRFYEQYF | TGTGCCAGCAGTTCCTTCGGACGGTTCTACGAGCAGTACTTC
NA | TRBD1 | TRBJ2-2 | TRBV6-1 | CASSEAQGVTGELFF | TGTGCCAGCAGTGAAGCGCAGGGGGTCACCGGGGAGCTGTTTTTT
NA | NA | TRBJ1-1 | TRBV14 | CASSQVQFKEAFF | TGTGCCAGCAGCCAAGTCCAGTTCAAGGAAGCTTTCTTT
NA | NA | TRBJ2-7 | TRBV5-5 | CASSYGGQGYEQYF | TGTGCCAGCAGTTACGGAGGCCAGGGGTACGAGCAGTACTTC
NA | NA | TRBJ1-1 | TRBV5-1 | CASSLLSLNTEAFF | TGCGCCAGCAGCTTGCTCAGTCTGAACACTGAAGCTTTCTTT
NA | TRBD2 | TRBJ2-3 | TRBV27 | CASSLLGVAGGPSADTQYF | TGTGCCAGCAGTTTACTTGGGGTAGCGGGAGGGCCGAGCGCAGATACGCAGTATTTT
NA | NA | TRBJ1-2 | TRBV5-1 | CASTQNPGSGPYGYTF | TGCGCCAGCACCCAGAACCCAGGGTCGGGCCCCTATGGCTACACCTTC
NA | TRBD1 | TRBJ2-3 | TRBV7-9 | CASSLRQGSDTQYF | TGTGCCAGCAGCCTAAGACAGGGATCGGATACGCAGTATTTT
NA | NA | TRBJ2-7 | TRBV5-1 | CASSYGGQPTYEQYF | TGCGCCAGCAGCTACGGTGGACAGCCTACCTACGAGCAGTACTTC
NA | NA | TRBJ2-1 | TRBV7-9 | CASSLGQGFVESDEQFF | TGTGCCAGCAGCTTAGGCCAGGGGTTTGTGGAATCGGATGAGCAGTTCTTC
NA | TRBD2 | TRBJ2-1 | TRBV6-6 | CAIGGWDNEQFF | TGTGCCATCGGGGGGTGGGACAATGAGCAGTTCTTC
NA | NA | TRBJ1-1 | TRBV18 | CASSPWTARVLNTEAFF | TGTGCCAGCTCACCCTGGACAGCCCGAGTTCTTAACACTGAAGCTTTCTTT
NA | TRBD1 | TRBJ1-5 | TRBV27 | CASSLGQGNGNQPQHF | TGTGCCAGCAGTTTGGGACAGGGGAATGGCAATCAGCCCCAGCATTTT
NA | NA | TRBJ1-5 | TRBV28 | CASSLGRGLGQPQHF | TGTGCCAGCAGTCTCGGAAGGGGGTTGGGGCAGCCCCAGCATTTT
NA | NA | TRBJ2-7 | TRBV27 | CASRQNYEQYF | TGTGCCAGCAGACAGAACTACGAGCAGTACTTC
NA | NA | TRBJ2-2 | TRBV29-1 | CSVEDPGQKFF | TGCAGCGTTGAAGATCCCGGACAGAAGTTTTTT
once | NA | TRBJ1-2 | TRBV6-5 | CASSYSRAYGYTF | TGTGCCAGCAGTTACTCGAGGGCCTATGGCTACACCTTC
NA | TRBD1 | TRBJ2-3 | TRBV9 | CASSGQTGGLTDTQYF | TGTGCCAGCAGCGGCCAGACAGGGGGCCTCACAGATACGCAGTATTTT
NA | NA | TRBJ1-6 | TRBV4-3 | CASSLDNSPLHF | TGCGCCAGCAGCCTCGATAATTCACCCCTCCACTTT
NA | NA | TRBJ2-7 | TRBV5-4 | CASSAGFSKSEQYF | TGTGCCAGCAGCGCAGGTTTTTCTAAATCCGAGCAGTACTTC
once | NA | TRBJ1-1 | TRBV11-2 | CASSLVGGTEAFF | TGTGCCAGCAGCTTAGTTGGAGGCACTGAAGCTTTCTTT
NA | NA | TRBJ1-2 | TRBV4-2 | CASSQDWRERGYGYTF | TGTGCCAGCAGCCAAGATTGGAGGGAGAGAGGATATGGCTACACCTTC
NA | NA | TRBJ2-7 | TRBV7-6 | CASSRLGGLPYEQYF | TGTGCCAGCAGCCGCCTGGGGGGGCTACCCTACGAGCAGTACTTC
NA | NA | TRBJ2-3 | TRBV10-3 | CAIKGNGGDTQYF | TGTGCCATCAAGGGGAATGGGGGAGATACGCAGTATTTT
NA | TRBD1 | TRBJ1-2 | TRBV30 | CAWSPQDRRCNYGYTF | TGTGCCTGGAGTCCCCAGGACAGGAGATGTAACTATGGCTACACCTTC
NA | NA | TRBJ1-1 | TRBV29-1 | CSVERGLNTEAFF | TGCAGCGTTGAACGGGGCCTGAACACTGAAGCTTTCTTT
once | TRBD1 | TRBJ2-7 | TRBV6-6 | CASSYADRAYEQYF | TGTGCCAGCAGTTACGCTGACAGGGCCTACGAGCAGTACTTC